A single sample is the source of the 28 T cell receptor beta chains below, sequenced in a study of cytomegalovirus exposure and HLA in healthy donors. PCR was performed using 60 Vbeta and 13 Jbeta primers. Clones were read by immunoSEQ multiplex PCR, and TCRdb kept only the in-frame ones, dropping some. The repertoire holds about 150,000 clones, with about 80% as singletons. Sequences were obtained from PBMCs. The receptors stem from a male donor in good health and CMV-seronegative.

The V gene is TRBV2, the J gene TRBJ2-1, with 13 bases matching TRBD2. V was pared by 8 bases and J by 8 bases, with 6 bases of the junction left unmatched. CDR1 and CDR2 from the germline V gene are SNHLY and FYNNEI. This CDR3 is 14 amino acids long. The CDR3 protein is CASLRTSGGDEQFF. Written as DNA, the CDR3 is TGTGCCAGCTTACGGACTAGCGGGGGAGATGAGCAGTTCTTC.

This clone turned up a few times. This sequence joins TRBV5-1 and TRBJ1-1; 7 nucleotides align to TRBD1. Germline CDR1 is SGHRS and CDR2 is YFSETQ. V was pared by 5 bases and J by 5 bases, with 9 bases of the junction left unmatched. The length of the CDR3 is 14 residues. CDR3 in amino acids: CASRRGPDRTEAFF. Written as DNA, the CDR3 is TGCGCCAGCAGAAGGGGGCCCGATCGTACTGAAGCTTTCTTT.

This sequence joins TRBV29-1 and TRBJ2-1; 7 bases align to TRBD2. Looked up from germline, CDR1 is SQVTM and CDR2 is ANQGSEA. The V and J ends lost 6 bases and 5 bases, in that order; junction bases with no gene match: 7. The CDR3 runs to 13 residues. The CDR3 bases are TGCAGCGTCAACCTGGGAGGGGACAATGAGCAGTTCTTC. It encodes CSVNLGGDNEQFF.

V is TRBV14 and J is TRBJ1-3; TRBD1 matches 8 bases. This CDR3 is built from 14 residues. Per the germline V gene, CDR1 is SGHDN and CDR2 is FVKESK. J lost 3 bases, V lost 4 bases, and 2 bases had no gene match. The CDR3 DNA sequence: TGTGCCAGCAGCCTACAGGGGGGTGGAAACACCATATATTTT. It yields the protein CASSLQGGGNTIYF. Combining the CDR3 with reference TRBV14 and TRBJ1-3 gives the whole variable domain EAGVTQFPSHSVIEKGQTVTLRCDPISGHDNLYWYRRVMGKEIKFLLHFVKESKQDESGMPNNRFLAERTGGTYSTLKVQPAELEDSGVYFCASSLQGGGNTIYFGEGSWLTVV.

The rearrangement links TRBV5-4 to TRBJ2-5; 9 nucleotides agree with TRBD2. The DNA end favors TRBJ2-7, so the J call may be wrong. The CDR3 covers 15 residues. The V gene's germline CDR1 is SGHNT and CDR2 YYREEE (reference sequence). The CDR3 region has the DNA TGTGCCAGCAGCTTTTCGACTAGCGGAACCTACGAGCAGTACTTC. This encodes CASSFSTSGTYEQYF.

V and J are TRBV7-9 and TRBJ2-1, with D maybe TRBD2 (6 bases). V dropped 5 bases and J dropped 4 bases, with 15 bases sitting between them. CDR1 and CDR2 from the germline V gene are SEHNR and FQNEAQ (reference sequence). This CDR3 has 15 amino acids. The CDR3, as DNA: TGTGCCAGCAGCCTGACTAGTACCACTTACAATGAGCAGTTCTTC. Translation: CASSLTSTTYNEQFF.

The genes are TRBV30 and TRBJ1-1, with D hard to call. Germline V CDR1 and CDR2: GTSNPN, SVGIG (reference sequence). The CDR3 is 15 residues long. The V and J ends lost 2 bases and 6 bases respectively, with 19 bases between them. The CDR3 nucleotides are TGTGCCTGGAGTCCTTGGAGCCCTAGCGTCCCTGAAGCTTTCTTT. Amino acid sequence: CAWSPWSPSVPEAFF. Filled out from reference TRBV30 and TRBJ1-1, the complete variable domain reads SQTIHQWPATLVQPVGSPLSLECTVEGTSNPNLYWYRQAAGRGLQLLFYSVGIGQISSEVPQNLSASRPQDRQFILSSKKLLLSDSGFYLCAWSPWSPSVPEAFFGQGTRLTVV.

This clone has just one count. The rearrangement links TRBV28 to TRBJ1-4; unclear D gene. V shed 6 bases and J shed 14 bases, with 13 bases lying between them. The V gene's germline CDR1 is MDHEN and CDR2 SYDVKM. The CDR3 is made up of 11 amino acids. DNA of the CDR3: TGTGCCAGCAGCGCTTCTAGGATTCTGTTTTTT. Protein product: CASSASRILFF. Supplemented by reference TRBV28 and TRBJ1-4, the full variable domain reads DVKVTQSSRYLVKRTGEKVFLECVQDMDHENMFWYRQDPGLGLRLIYFSYDVKMKEKGDIPEGYSVSREKKERFSLILESASTNQTSMYLCASSASRILFFGSGTQLSVL.

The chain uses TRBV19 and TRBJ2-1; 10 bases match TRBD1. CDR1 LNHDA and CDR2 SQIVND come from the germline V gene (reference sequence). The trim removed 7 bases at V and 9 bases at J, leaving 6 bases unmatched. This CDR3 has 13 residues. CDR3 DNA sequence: TGTGCCAGTAACCGACAGGGGGCGGGTGAGCAGTTCTTC. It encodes CASNRQGAGEQFF.

The CDR3 DNA is TGTGCCAGCAGCCAAGATTTTTCAGCGGGAGGGCAAGAGACCCAGTACTTC. Its protein is CASSQDFSAGGQETQYF. This sequence joins TRBV4-2 and TRBJ2-5, with TRBD2 matching 10 bases. Losses at the gene ends were 0 bases for V and 2 bases for J; bases not matched to a gene: 6. This CDR3 is 17 amino acids long. Germline V gene data show CDR1 as LGHNA and CDR2 as YNFKEQ.

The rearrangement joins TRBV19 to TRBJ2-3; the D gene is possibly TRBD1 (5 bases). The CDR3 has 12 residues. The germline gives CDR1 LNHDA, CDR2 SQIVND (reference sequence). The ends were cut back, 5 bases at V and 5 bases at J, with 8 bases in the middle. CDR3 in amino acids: CASSVTEDTQYF. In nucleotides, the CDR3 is TGTGCCAGTAGTGTGACAGAAGATACGCAGTATTTT.

This chain's CDR3 is CASGSRGYGYTF. The CDR3 region has the DNA TGTGCCAGCGGGAGCAGGGGCTATGGCTACACCTTC. V gene TRBV7-2 combines with J gene TRBJ1-2, with TRBD1 as a possible D gene (6 bases). There are 12 residues in the CDR3. Germline lookup yields CDR1 SGHTA and CDR2 FQGNSA. V lost 8 bases and J lost 4, with 11 bases in between.

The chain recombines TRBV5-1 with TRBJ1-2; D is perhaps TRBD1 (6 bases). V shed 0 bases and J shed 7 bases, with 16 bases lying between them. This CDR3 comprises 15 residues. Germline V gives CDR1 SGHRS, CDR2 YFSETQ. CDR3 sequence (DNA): TGCGCCAGCAGCTTGGCCGGACAGAGTCCCTCTGGCTACACCTTC. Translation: CASSLAGQSPSGYTF.

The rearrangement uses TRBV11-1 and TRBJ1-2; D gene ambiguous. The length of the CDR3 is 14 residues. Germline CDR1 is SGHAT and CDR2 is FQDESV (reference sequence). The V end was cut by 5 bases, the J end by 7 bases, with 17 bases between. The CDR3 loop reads CASSQPDAGGGYTF. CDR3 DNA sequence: TGTGCCAGCAGCCAACCCGACGCAGGTGGTGGCTACACCTTC.

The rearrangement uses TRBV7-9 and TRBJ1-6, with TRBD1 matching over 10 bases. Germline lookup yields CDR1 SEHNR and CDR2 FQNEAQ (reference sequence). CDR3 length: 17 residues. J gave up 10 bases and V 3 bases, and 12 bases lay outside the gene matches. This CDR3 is CASSLALTGGGRSPLHF. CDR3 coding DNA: TGTGCCAGCAGCTTGGCCCTGACAGGGGGCGGACGGTCACCCCTCCACTTT.

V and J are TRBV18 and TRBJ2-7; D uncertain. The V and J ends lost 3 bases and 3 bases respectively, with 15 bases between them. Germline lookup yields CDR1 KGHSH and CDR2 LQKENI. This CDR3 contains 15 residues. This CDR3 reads CASSPLSGSHYEQYF. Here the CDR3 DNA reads TGTGCCAGCTCACCTTTGTCCGGGTCGCACTACGAGCAGTACTTC.

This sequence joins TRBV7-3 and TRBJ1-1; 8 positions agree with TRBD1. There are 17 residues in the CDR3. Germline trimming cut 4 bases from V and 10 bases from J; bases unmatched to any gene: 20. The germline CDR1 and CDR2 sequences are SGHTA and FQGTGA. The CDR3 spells CASSSSTGEAPLVGAFF. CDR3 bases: TGTGCCAGCAGCTCGTCGACAGGGGAAGCCCCTTTAGTTGGAGCTTTCTTT.

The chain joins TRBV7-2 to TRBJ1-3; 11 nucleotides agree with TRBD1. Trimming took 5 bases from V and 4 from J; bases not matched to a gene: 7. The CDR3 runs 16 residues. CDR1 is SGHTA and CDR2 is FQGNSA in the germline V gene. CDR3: CASSPWTGGAGNTIYF. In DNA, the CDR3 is TGTGCCAGCAGCCCTTGGACAGGGGGCGCCGGAAACACCATATATTTT.

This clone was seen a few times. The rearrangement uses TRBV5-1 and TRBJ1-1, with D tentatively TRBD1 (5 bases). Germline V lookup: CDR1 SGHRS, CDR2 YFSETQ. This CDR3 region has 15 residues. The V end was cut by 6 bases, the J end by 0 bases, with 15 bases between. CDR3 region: CASKVRALLNTEAFF. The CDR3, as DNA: TGCGCCAGCAAGGTCAGGGCCCTTCTGAACACTGAAGCTTTCTTT.

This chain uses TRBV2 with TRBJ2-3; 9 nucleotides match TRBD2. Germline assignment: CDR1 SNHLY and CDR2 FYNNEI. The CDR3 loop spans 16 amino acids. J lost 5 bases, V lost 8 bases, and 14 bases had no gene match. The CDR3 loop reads CASGDRWTSEEDTQYF. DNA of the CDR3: TGTGCCAGCGGGGATAGGTGGACTAGCGAGGAAGATACGCAGTATTTT.

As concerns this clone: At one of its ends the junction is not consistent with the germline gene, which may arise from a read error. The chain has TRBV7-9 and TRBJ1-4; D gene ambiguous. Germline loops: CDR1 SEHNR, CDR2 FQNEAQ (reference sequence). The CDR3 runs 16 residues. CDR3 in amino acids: CSSSPQAGGINEKLFF. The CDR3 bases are TGTTCCAGCAGCCCCCAAGCGGGAGGTATTAATGAAAAACTGTTTTTT.

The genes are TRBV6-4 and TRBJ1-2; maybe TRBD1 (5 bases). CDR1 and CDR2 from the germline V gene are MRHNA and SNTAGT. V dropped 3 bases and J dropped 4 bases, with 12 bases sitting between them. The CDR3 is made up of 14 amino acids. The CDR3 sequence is CASSEQVVGYGYTF. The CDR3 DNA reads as TGTGCCAGCAGTGAACAGGTGGTTGGCTATGGCTACACCTTC.

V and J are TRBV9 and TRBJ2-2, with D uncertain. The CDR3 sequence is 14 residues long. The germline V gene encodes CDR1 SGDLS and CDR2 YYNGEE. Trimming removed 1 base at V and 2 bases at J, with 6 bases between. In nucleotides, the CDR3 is TGTGCCAGCAGCGTACTAGTTAACACCGGGGAGCTGTTTTTT. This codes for CASSVLVNTGELFF.

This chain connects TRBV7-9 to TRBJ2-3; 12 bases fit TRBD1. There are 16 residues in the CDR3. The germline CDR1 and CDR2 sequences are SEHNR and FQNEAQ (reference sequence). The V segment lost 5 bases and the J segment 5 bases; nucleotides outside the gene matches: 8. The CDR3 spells CASSRGTGGIEDTQYF. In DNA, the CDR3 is TGTGCCAGCAGCCGGGGGACAGGGGGCATCGAAGATACGCAGTATTTT.

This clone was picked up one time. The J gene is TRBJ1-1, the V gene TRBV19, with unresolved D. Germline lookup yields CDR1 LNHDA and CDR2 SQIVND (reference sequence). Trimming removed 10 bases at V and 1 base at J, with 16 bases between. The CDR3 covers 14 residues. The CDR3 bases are TGTGCCACCTCCCAGGTCGGGAGGAACACTGAAGCTTTCTTT. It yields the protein CATSQVGRNTEAFF.

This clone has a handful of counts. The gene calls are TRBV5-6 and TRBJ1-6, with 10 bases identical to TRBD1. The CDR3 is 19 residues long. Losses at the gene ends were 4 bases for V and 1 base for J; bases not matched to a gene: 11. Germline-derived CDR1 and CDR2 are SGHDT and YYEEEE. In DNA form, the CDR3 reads TGTGCCAGCAGCAATTACTCGACAGGGGGCGCGTCCTATAATTCACCCCTCCACTTT. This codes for CASSNYSTGGASYNSPLHF.

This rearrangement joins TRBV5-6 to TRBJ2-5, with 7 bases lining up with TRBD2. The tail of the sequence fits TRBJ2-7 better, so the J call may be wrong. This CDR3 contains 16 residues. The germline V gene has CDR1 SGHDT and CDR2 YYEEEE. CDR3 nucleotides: TGTGCCAGCAGCCGTTTCCTAGCGGAGATCTCCTACGAGCAGTACTTC. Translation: CASSRFLAEISYEQYF.

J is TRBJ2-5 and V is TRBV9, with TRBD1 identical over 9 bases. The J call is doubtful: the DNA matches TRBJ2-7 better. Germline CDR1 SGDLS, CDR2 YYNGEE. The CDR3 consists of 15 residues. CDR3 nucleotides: TGTGCCAGCAGCGTAGGGACAGGGGCCTCCTACGAGCAGTACTTC. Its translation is CASSVGTGASYEQYF.